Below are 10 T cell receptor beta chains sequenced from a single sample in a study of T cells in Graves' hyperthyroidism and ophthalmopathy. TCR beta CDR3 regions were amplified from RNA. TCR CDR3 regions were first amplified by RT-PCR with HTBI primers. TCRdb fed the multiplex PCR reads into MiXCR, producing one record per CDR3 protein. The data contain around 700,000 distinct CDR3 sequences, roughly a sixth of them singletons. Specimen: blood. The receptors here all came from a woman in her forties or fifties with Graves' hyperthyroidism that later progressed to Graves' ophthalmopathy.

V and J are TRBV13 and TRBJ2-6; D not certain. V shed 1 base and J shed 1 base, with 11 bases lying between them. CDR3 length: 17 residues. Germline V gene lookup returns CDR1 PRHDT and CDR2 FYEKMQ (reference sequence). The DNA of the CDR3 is TGTGCCAGCAGCTTAGCTCTGTTCGGATCTGGGGCCAACGTCCTGACTTTC. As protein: CASSLALFGSGANVLTF.

CDR3 amino acids: CASSLGARSSSYNEQFF. The DNA for the CDR3 is TGTGCCAGCAGCTTGGGGGCCCGCTCGAGCTCCTACAATGAGCAGTTCTTC. V is TRBV5-4 and J is TRBJ2-1, with D unclear. Germline V lookup: CDR1 SGHNT, CDR2 YYREEE (reference sequence). The CDR3 has 17 residues. V was trimmed by 0 bases and J by 0 bases, leaving 13 bases between them.

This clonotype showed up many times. For the CDR3, the DNA is TGTGCCAGCAGCCAAGCAGCCAGCAACTATGGCTACACCTTC. Its protein is CASSQAASNYGYTF. V and J are TRBV3-1 and TRBJ1-2; D uncertain. Germline V gives CDR1 LGHDT, CDR2 YNNKEL (reference sequence). The CDR3 is made up of 14 amino acids. V lost 1 base, J lost 2 bases, and 8 bases lay in between.

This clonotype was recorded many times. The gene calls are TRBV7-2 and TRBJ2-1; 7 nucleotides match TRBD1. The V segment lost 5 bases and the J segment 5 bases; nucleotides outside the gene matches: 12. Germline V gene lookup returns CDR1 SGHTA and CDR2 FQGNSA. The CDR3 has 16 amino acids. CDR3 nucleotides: TGTGCCAGCAGCCAATCACAGGGGATTCTGGACAATGAGCAGTTCTTC. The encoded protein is CASSQSQGILDNEQFF.

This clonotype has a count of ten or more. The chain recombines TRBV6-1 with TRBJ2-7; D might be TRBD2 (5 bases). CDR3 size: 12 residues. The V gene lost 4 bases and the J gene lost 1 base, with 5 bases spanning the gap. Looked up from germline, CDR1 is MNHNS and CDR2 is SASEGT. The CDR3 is CASSGESYEQYF. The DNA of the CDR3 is TGTGCCAGCAGTGGGGAGTCCTACGAGCAGTACTTC.

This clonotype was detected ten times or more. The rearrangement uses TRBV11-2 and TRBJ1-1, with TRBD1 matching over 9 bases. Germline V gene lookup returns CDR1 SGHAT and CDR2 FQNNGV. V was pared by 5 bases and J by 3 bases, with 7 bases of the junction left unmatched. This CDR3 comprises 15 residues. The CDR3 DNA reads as TGTGCCAGCAGCCTAAGGACAGGGGAACACACTGAAGCTTTCTTT. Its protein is CASSLRTGEHTEAFF.

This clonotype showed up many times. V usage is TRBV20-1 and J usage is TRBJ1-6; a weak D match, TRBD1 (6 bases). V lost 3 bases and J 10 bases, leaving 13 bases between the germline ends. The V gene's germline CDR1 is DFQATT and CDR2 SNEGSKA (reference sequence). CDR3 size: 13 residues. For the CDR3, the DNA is TGCAGTGCTAGTGTACAGGGCAACTCACCCCTCCACTTT. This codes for CSASVQGNSPLHF.

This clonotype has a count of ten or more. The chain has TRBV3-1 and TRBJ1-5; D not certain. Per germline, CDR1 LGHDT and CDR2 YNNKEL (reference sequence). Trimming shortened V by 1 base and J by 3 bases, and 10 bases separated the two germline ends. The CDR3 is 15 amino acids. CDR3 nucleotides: TGTGCCAGCAGCCAAGGGCAGACCTACAATCAGCCCCAGCATTTT. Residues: CASSQGQTYNQPQHF.

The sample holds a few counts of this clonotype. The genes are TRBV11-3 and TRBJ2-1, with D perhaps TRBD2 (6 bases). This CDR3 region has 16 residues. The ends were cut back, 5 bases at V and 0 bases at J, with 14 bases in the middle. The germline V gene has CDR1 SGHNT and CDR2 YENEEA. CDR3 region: CASSPRRASSYNEQFF. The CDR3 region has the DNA TGTGCCAGCAGCCCAAGGAGGGCGAGCTCCTACAATGAGCAGTTCTTC.

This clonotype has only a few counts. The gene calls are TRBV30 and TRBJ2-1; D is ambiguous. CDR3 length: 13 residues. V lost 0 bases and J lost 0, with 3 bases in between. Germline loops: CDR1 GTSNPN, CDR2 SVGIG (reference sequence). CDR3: CAWSVNSYNEQFF. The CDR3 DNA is TGTGCCTGGAGTGTAAACTCCTACAATGAGCAGTTCTTC.